This is a list of T cell receptor beta chains from one sample in a study of blood T cell repertoires in COVID-19. The table came from immunoSEQ multiplex PCR; TCRdb's copy has only in-frame clones and leaves some out. The table lists 200,000 to 250,000 clones, roughly nine tenths of them singletons. Sequencing input: PBMCs or T cells enriched from blood (not recorded which). The origin of the receptors is a woman in her forties or fifties in a cohort exposed to, infected with or recovered from COVID-19 (not recorded which). The CDR3 runs from the conserved cysteine through the conserved F or W. The order of the fields is V gene, clone size, D gene, J gene, CDR3 DNA, CDR3 protein. D genes are given only for firm matches. The listing skips clone size in some rows; elsewhere it reads once, few, many or a size class.

TRBV18	.	.	TRBJ1-5	TGTGCCAGCTCACCATCCCCAGGGGTACAGCCCCAGCATTTT	CASSPSPGVQPQHF
TRBV9	.	.	TRBJ2-2	TGTGCCAGCAGCGTCCTCGGGACCGGGGAGCTGTTTTTT	CASSVLGTGELFF
TRBV7-2	.	TRBD1	TRBJ2-2	TGTGCCAGCAGCGCGATGACAGGGGACACCGGGGAGCTGTTTTTT	CASSAMTGDTGELFF
TRBV5-4	.	.	TRBJ1-1	TGTGCCAGCAGCTTGGGGGGGGGCACTGAAGCTTTCTTT	CASSLGGGTEAFF
TRBV3-1/TRBV3-2	.	TRBD1	TRBJ2-1	TGTGCCAGCAGCCAAGATCAAGTGGGACAGGCATCCTACAATGAGCAGTTCTTC	CASSQDQVGQASYNEQFF
TRBV7-2	once	.	TRBJ1-5	TGTGCCAGCAGCTTAATGCCGTGGGGCAGTCGACAGCCCCAGCATTTT	CASSLMPWGSRQPQHF
TRBV5-5	.	TRBD1	TRBJ1-2	TGTGCCAGCAGCCCCATCCCGGGACAGGGGACTTCCGGCTACACCTTC	CASSPIPGQGTSGYTF
TRBV10-1	.	.	TRBJ2-7	TGCGCCAGCAGCCCCTCTCATAGAATGGAGCAGTACTTC	CASSPSHRMEQYF
TRBV14	.	.	TRBJ1-6	TGTGCCAGCAGCGGGCAGGGATACAATTCACCCCTCCACTTT	CASSGQGYNSPLHF
TRBV7-2	.	.	TRBJ1-2	TGTGCCAGCAGTCCCGACAGCTTCTATGGCTACACCTTC	CASSPDSFYGYTF
TRBV4-2	few	.	TRBJ1-3	TGTGCCAGCAGCCAAGACCCAGTCTCTGGAAACACCATATATTTT	CASSQDPVSGNTIYF
TRBV5-5	.	.	TRBJ2-7	TGTGCCAGCAGCTTGGCCCCAGGGCTTGACTACGAGCAGTACTTC	CASSLAPGLDYEQYF
TRBV30	few	TRBD1	TRBJ1-5	TGTGCCTGGAGTGAGGGACAGGGGGGGATACAGCCCCAGCATTTT	CAWSEGQGGIQPQHF
TRBV20-1	.	.	TRBJ1-4	TGCAGTGCTAGTAAGGGGTCCGGGTGGGATGAAAAACTGTTTTTT	CSASKGSGWDEKLFF
TRBV3-1/TRBV3-2	.	TRBD2	TRBJ2-1	TGTGCCAGCAGCCAAGTCCCTAGCGGGGATTCGGAGCAGTTCTTC	CASSQVPSGDSEQFF
TRBV5-1	.	TRBD2	TRBJ2-2	TGCGCCAGCACCTTCGGGGGGATAAACACCGGGGAGCTGTTTTTT	CASTFGGINTGELFF
TRBV5-4	.	.	TRBJ1-2	TGTGCCAGCAGCCACCGGACAGACTATGGCTACACCTTC	CASSHRTDYGYTF
TRBV10-2	.	.	TRBJ2-1	TGCGCCAGCAGTGCGAGTTCCCCCTCAAATGAGCAGTTCTTC	CASSASSPSNEQFF
TRBV4-3	.	.	TRBJ2-5	TGCGCCAGCAGCCAAACCTTAGACAGACGCCAAGAGACCCAGTACTTC	CASSQTLDRRQETQYF
TRBV3-1/TRBV3-2	.	.	TRBJ2-4	TGTGCCAGCAGCCCTAGGTTCGACAAAAACATTCAGTACTTC	CASSPRFDKNIQYF
TRBV7-7	.	TRBD2	TRBJ2-1	TGTGCTAGCAGCCTCACGGCGGGAGCCACCTACAATGAGCAGTTCTTC	CASSLTAGATYNEQFF
TRBV24-1	.	.	TRBJ1-2	TGTGCCACCGGTCAGGGGCCCTATGGCTACACCTTC	CATGQGPYGYTF
TRBV5-1	.	.	TRBJ2-5	TGCGCCAGCAGCTTAACAGGAGTCCAAGAGACCCAGTACTTC	CASSLTGVQETQYF
TRBV19	.	.	TRBJ1-1	TGTGCCAGTAGGTGGGGGCGTTATGACACTGAAGCTTTCTTT	CASRWGRYDTEAFF
TRBV18	.	.	TRBJ1-5	TGTGCCAGCTCACCAGGGGGCCATCAGCCCCAGCATTTT	CASSPGGHQPQHF
TRBV9	.	.	TRBJ2-3	TGTGCCAGCAGCCCCCGGGGGGCCGCAGATACGCAGTATTTT	CASSPRGAADTQYF
TRBV11-2	.	TRBD1	TRBJ1-3	TGTGCCAGCAGGAGCCTACAGGGGGCTTTAGGTGGAAACACCATATATTTT	CASRSLQGALGGNTIYF
TRBV3-1/TRBV3-2	.	.	TRBJ1-2	TGTGCCAGCAGCCCACAGGGTAACTATGGCTACACCTTC	CASSPQGNYGYTF
TRBV4-2	.	.	TRBJ2-1	TGTGCCAGCAGCACCCGGGAACTTCACTACAATGAGCAGTTCTTC	CASSTRELHYNEQFF
TRBV5-4	.	TRBD1	TRBJ1-1	TGTGCCAGCAGCCAGTCCGGGACAGGGGTCACTGAAGCTTTCTTT	CASSQSGTGVTEAFF
TRBV4-3	.	.	TRBJ1-4	TGCGCCAGCAGCCAAGAGGGGGGGGGTGAAAAACTGTTTTTT	CASSQEGGGEKLFF
TRBV6-5	.	.	TRBJ1-2	TGTGCCAGCAGTTATAGGGGGGGAGGCTATGGCTACACCTTC	CASSYRGGGYGYTF
TRBV6-2/TRBV6-3	once	.	TRBJ1-2	TGTGCCAGCAGTACCCGGGACTTGAACTATGGCTACACCTTC	CASSTRDLNYGYTF
TRBV27	.	.	TRBJ1-2	TGTGCCAGCTGGAGAGCCGGGGGTGGCTACACCTTC	CASWRAGGGYTF
TRBV24-1	.	.	TRBJ1-2	TGTGCCACCAGTGAGGGAGGGTTTAACTATGGCTACACCTTC	CATSEGGFNYGYTF
TRBV20-1	.	TRBD1	TRBJ2-3	TGCAGTGCGAGTTTACAGGGGTCTAGCACAGATACGCAGTATTTT	CSASLQGSSTDTQYF
TRBV12-5	.	TRBD1	TRBJ2-7	TGTGCTAGTGGTTCCCCCCGGGACAGTACGGCATACGAGCAGTACTTC	CASGSPRDSTAYEQYF
TRBV30	.	TRBD1	TRBJ1-3	TGTGCCTGGAGTGGACAGGGGAAGACTGGAAACACCATATATTTT	CAWSGQGKTGNTIYF
TRBV10-3	.	TRBD1	TRBJ1-4	TGTGCCATCAGTGATAACAGGGGAGACAAGGAAAAACTGTTTTTT	CAISDNRGDKEKLFF
TRBV3-1/TRBV3-2	.	TRBD1	TRBJ1-1	TGTGCCAGCAGCCTGGCCGGGACAGGGTTTGATCTGCGGACTGAAGCTTTCTTT	CASSLAGTGFDLRTEAFF
TRBV9	.	TRBD1	TRBJ1-2	TGTGCCAGCAGCGTAGCCGGGACAGGGACTAACTATGGCTACACCTTC	CASSVAGTGTNYGYTF
TRBV6-6	.	.	TRBJ1-1	TGTGCCAGCAGTTCAGGACGGGAGAACACTGAAGCTTTCTTT	CASSSGRENTEAFF
TRBV3-1/TRBV3-2	.	.	TRBJ1-3	TGTGCCAGCAGCCAACCGGAGCAGGGGGGAAACACCATATATTTT	CASSQPEQGGNTIYF